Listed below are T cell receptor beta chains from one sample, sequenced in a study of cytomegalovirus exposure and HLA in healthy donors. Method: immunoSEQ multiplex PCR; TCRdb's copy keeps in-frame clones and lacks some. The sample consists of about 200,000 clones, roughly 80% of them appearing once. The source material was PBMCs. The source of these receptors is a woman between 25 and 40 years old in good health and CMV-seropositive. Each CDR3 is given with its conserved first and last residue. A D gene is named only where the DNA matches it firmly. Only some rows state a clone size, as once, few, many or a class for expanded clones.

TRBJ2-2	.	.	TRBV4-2	TGTGCCAGCAGCCCGGGTAGGTTGGGGGCGATGAATACCGGGGAGCTGTTTTTT	CASSPGRLGAMNTGELFF
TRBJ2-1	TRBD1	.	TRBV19	TGTGCCAGTAGTAATCGACAGGGGACGTACAATGAGCAGTTCTTC	CASSNRQGTYNEQFF
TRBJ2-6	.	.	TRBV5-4	TGTGCCAGCACCACTTTTGCCCCCTCTGGGGCCAACGTCCTGACTTTC	CASTTFAPSGANVLTF
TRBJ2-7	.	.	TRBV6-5	TGTGCCAGCAGTGGTCCCGCGACACAGGGCCACGAGCAGTACTTC	CASSGPATQGHEQYF
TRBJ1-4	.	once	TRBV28	TGTGCCAGCAGTTTATTTAACGGACTAAATGAAAAACTGTTTTTT	CASSLFNGLNEKLFF
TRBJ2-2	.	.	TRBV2	TGTGCCAGCAGAGTACAAACAGGGACCGGGGAGCTGTTTTTT	CASRVQTGTGELFF
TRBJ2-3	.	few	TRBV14	TGTGCCAGCAGCCAAATCGAGGATACGCAGTATTTT	CASSQIEDTQYF
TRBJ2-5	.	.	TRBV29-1	TGCAGCGTTGAAGTCAAGAGGGAGACCCAGTACTTC	CSVEVKRETQYF
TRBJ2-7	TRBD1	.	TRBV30	TGTGCCTGGGAACGGACAGGGCGGGACGAGCAGTACTTC	CAWERTGRDEQYF
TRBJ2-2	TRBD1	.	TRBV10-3	TGTGCCATCAAGGGACAGGACGTCACCGGGGAGCTGTTTTTT	CAIKGQDVTGELFF
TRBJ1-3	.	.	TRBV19	TGTGCCAGTAGTCGGAGTCGGGGGATGGACTCTGGAAACACCATATATTTT	CASSRSRGMDSGNTIYF
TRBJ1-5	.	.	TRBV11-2	TGTGCCAGCAGCTTTCTAGGAACCGATCAGCCCCAGCATTTT	CASSFLGTDQPQHF
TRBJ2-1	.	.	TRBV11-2	TGTGCCAGCAGCTTGAGAACCCAGGGTTCAGTGAATGAGCAGTTCTTC	CASSLRTQGSVNEQFF
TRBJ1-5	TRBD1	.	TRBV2	TGTGCCAGCAGTGACCACAGGGGTAGCAATCAGCCCCAGCATTTT	CASSDHRGSNQPQHF
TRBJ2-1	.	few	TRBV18	TGTGCCAGCTCACGAGTCGAGAGTTACAATGAGCAGTTCTTC	CASSRVESYNEQFF
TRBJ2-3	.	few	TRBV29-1	TGCAGCGTTCGCCGGGACTCCACAGATACGCAGTATTTT	CSVRRDSTDTQYF
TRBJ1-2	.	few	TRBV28	TGTGCCAGCACCTTGGGAGCTAACTATGGCTACACCTTC	CASTLGANYGYTF
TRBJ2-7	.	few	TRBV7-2	TGTGCCAGCAGCTCACAAATACTAGGAGTTGTAAAGCAGTACTTC	CASSSQILGVVKQYF